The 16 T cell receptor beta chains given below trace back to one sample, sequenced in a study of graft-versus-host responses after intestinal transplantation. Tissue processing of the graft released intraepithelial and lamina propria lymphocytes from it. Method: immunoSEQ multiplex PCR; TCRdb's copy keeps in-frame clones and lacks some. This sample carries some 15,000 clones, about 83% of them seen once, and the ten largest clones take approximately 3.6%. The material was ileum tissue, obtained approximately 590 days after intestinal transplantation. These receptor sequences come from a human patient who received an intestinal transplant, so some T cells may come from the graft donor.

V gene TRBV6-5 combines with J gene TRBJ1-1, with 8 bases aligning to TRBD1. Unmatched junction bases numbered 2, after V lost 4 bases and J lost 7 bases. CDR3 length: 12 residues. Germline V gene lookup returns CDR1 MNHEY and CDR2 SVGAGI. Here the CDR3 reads CASSSQGGEAFF. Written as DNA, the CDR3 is TGTGCCAGCAGTTCACAGGGGGGTGAAGCTTTCTTT.

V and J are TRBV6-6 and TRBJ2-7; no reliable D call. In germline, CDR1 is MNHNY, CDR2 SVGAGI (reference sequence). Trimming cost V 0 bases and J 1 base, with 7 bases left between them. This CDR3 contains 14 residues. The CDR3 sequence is CASSYSYKSYEQYF. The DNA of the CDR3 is TGTGCCAGCAGTTACTCATACAAGTCCTACGAGCAGTACTTC.

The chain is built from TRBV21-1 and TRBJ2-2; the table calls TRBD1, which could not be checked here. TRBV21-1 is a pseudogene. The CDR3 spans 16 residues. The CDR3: CASRNRGQGGHRGAVF. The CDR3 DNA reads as TGTGCCAGCAGAAATAGAGGACAGGGCGGGCACCGGGGAGCTGTTTTT.

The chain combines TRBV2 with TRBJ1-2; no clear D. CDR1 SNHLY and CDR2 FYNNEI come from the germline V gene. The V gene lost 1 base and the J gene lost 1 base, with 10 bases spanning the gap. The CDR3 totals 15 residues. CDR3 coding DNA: TGTGCCAGCAGTGAAGAGAGGGCGGGTAACTATGGCTACACCTTC. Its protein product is CASSEERAGNYGYTF. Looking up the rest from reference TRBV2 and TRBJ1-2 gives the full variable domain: EPEVTQTPSHQVTQMGQEVILRCVPISNHLYFYWYRQILGQKVEFLVSFYNNEISEKSEIFDDQFSVERPDGSNFTLKIRSTKLEDSAMYFCASSEERAGNYGYTFGSGTRLTVV.

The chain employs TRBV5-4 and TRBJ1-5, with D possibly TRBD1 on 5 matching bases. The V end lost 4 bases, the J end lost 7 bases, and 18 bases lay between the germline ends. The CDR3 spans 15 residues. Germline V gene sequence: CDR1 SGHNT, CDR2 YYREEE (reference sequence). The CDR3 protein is CASSQDRVGGQPQHF. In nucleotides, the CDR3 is TGTGCCAGCAGCCAAGATCGGGTGGGGGGACAGCCCCAGCATTTT.

The CDR3 protein is CASSVEDNSPLHF. The CDR3 DNA reads as TGTGCCAGCAGCGTAGAAGACAATTCACCCCTCCACTTT. V gene TRBV9 combines with J gene TRBJ1-6, with no clear D. This CDR3 has 13 amino acids. Germline assignment: CDR1 SGDLS and CDR2 YYNGEE. Trimming cost V 0 bases and J 7 bases, with 5 bases left between them.

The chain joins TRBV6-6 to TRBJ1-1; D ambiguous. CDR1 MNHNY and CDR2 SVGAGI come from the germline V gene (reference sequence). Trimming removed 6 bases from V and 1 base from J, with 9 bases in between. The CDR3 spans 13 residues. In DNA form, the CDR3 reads TGTGCCAGCAGCCTGGGAGGGAACACTGAAGCTTTCTTT. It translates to CASSLGGNTEAFF.

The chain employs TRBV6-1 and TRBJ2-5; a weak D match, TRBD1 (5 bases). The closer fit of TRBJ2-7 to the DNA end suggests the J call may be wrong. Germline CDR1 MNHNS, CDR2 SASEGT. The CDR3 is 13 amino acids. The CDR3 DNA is TGTGCCAGCAGTGCCGGACAACCCTACGAGCAGTACTTC. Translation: CASSAGQPYEQYF.

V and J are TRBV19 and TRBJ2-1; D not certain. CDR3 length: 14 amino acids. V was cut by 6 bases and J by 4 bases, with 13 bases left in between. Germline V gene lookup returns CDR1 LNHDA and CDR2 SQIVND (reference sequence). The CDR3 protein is CASSPGSYYNEQFF. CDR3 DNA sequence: TGTGCCAGTAGCCCCGGGTCGTATTACAATGAGCAGTTCTTC.

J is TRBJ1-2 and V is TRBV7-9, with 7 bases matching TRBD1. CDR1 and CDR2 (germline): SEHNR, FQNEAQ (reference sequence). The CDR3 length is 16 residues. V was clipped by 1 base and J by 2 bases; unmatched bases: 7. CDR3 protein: CASSLGTTGSNYGYTF. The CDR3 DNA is TGTGCCAGCAGCTTAGGGACGACAGGGTCCAACTATGGCTACACCTTC.

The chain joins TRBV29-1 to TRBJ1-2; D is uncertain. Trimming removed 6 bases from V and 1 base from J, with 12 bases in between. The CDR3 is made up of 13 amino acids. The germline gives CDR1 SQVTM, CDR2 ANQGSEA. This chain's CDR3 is CSVPEPINYGYTF. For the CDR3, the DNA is TGCAGCGTCCCTGAACCTATTAACTATGGCTACACCTTC. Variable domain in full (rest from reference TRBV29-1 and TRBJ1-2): SAVISQKPSRDICQRGTSLTIQCQVDSQVTMMFWYRQQPGQSLTLIATANQGSEATYESGFVIDKFPISRPNLTFSTLTVSNMSPEDSSIYLCSVPEPINYGYTFGSGTRLTVV.

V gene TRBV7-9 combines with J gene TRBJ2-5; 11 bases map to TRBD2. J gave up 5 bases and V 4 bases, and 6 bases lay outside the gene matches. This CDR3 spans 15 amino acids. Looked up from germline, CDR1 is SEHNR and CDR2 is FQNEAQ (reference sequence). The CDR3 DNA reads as TGTGCCAGCAGCTCTATAGCGGGGGGGCTGGAGACCCAGTACTTC. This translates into CASSSIAGGLETQYF.

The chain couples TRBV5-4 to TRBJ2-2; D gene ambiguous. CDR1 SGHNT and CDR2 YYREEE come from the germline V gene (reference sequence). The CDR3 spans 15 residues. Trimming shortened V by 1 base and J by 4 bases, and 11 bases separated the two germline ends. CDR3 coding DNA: TGTGCCAGCAGCTTGCGAGACTTCACCACCGGGGAGCTGTTTTTT. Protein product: CASSLRDFTTGELFF.

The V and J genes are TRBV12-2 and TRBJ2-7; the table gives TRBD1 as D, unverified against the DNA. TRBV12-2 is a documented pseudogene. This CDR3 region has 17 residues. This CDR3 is CASRLLSPGHNGDEQYF. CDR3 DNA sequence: TGTGCAAGTCGCTTGCTTTCCCCGGGACACAATGGCGACGAGCAGTACTTC.

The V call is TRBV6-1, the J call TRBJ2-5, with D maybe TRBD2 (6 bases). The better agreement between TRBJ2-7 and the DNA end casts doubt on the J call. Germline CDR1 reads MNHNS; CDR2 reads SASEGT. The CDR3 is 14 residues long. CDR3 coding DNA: TGTGCCAGCTTGCGGGGACGGGCTACCTACGAGCAGTACTTC. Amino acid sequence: CASLRGRATYEQYF.

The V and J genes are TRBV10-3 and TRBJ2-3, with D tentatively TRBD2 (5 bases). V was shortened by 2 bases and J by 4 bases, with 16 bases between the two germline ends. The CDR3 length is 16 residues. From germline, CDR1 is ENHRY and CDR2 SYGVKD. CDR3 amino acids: CAISELSEVGPDTQYF. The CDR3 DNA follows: TGTGCCATCAGTGAGCTTTCGGAGGTAGGCCCAGATACGCAGTATTTT.